This passage covers 15 T cell receptor beta chains from one sample sequenced in a study of control samples from healthy donors and cancer patients. Sequenced by immunoSEQ multiplex PCR; TCRdb stores in-frame clones only, minus some. The sample contains tens of thousands of clones, more than 70% of which appear only once. The material sequenced was PBMCs. These receptors all stem from a man between 60 and 75 years old with colorectal cancer.

The chain is built from TRBV14 and TRBJ2-5; 7 nucleotides align to TRBD2. This CDR3 contains 16 residues. Losses at the gene ends were 0 bases for V and 0 bases for J; bases not matched to a gene: 4. The germline CDR1 and CDR2 sequences are SGHDN and FVKESK. The CDR3 loop reads CASSQDPAGDQETQYF. Written as DNA, the CDR3 is TGTGCCAGCAGCCAAGATCCGGCGGGGGACCAAGAGACCCAGTACTTC.

This chain joins TRBV7-9 and TRBJ2-7; TRBD1 matches at 7 bases. V dropped 5 bases and J dropped 2; count of bases not matched to a gene: 6. Germline CDR1 reads SEHNR; CDR2 reads FQNEAQ (reference sequence). This CDR3 has 14 residues. DNA of the CDR3: TGTGCCAGCAGCCGCCGGGACAGAACCTACGAGCAGTACTTC. It encodes CASSRRDRTYEQYF.

CDR3 protein: CASSLDGVLKTDTQYF. In DNA form, the CDR3 reads TGCGCCAGCAGCTTGGACGGCGTTCTGAAGACAGATACGCAGTATTTT. The V and J genes are TRBV5-1 and TRBJ2-3; D call uncertain. CDR1 and CDR2 (germline): SGHRS, YFSETQ. The V end was cut by 0 bases, the J end by 3 bases, with 14 bases between. This CDR3 has 16 amino acids.

There are a few counts of this clone. The J gene is TRBJ2-1, the V gene TRBV11-2; 13 bases agree with TRBD2. Germline-derived CDR1 and CDR2 are SGHAT and FQNNGV. The CDR3 sequence is 14 residues long. Unmatched junction bases numbered 5, after V lost 5 bases and J lost 10 bases. Here the CDR3 DNA reads TGTGCCAGCAGCATAACTAGCGGGGGGGTAGAGCAGTTCTTC. Translating it yields CASSITSGGVEQFF.

The chain couples TRBV12-5 to TRBJ2-2; D call uncertain. The CDR3 sequence is 13 residues long. The germline V gene encodes CDR1 LGHNT and CDR2 FRNRAP. The germline V and J ends were trimmed by 2 bases and 6 bases, with 7 bases remaining between them. CDR3 loop: CASGLIGPGELFF. The CDR3, as DNA: TGTGCTAGTGGTTTGATAGGTCCCGGGGAGCTGTTTTTT.

This sequence joins TRBV7-9 and TRBJ1-1; TRBD1 matches 8 bases. There are 15 residues in the CDR3. J was trimmed by 5 bases and V by 5 bases; bases with no gene match: 10. Germline V CDR1 and CDR2: SEHNR, FQNEAQ (reference sequence). This chain's CDR3 is CASSPGQGGWTEAFF. CDR3 in DNA: TGTGCCAGCAGCCCAGGACAGGGAGGTTGGACTGAAGCTTTCTTT. Variable domain in full (rest from reference TRBV7-9 and TRBJ1-1): DTGVSQNPRHKITKRGQNVTFRCDPISEHNRLYWYRQTLGQGPEFLTYFQNEAQLEKSRLLSDRFSAERPKGSFSTLEIQRTEQGDSAMYLCASSPGQGGWTEAFFGQGTRLTVV.

In DNA, the CDR3 is TGTGCCAGCAGCTTGGTACTAGCGGGGGGCCGGTTCCAAGAGACCCAGTACTTC. This sequence encodes CASSLVLAGGRFQETQYF. The chain couples TRBV5-4 to TRBJ2-5, with 12 bases aligning to TRBD2. The germline V gene encodes CDR1 SGHNT and CDR2 YYREEE (reference sequence). V lost 0 bases and J lost 1; bases outside the gene matches: 7. This CDR3 comprises 18 residues.

The J gene is TRBJ2-7, the V gene TRBV7-6; TRBD2 agrees at 7 bases. The CDR3 runs 17 residues. The ends lost 1 base at V and 0 bases at J; junction bases unmatched: 9. CDR1 and CDR2 (germline): SGHVS, FNYEAQ. This CDR3 is CASSLVGRRGSSYEQYF. CDR3 nucleotide sequence: TGTGCCAGCAGCTTAGTCGGAAGGCGGGGGAGCTCCTACGAGCAGTACTTC. Complete variable domain (other parts from reference TRBV7-6 and TRBJ2-7): GAGVSQSPRYKVTKRGQDVALRCDPISGHVSLYWYRQALGQGPEFLTYFNYEAQQDKSGLPNDRFSAERPEGSISTLTIQRTEQRDSAMYRCASSLVGRRGSSYEQYFGPGTRLTVT.

The J gene is TRBJ2-3, the V gene TRBV7-3; TRBD2 matches 9 bases. This CDR3 is 14 amino acids long. V lost 5 bases and J lost 6; bases outside the gene matches: 6. CDR1 SGHTA and CDR2 FQGTGA come from the germline V gene. CDR3 region: CASSPAGGGDTQYF. In DNA form, the CDR3 reads TGTGCCAGCAGCCCCGCGGGGGGGGGTGATACGCAGTATTTT.

The table lists this clone with a count of one. V usage is TRBV5-1 and J usage is TRBJ1-6; TRBD1 might be the D (6 bases). This CDR3 has 17 amino acids. V was pared by 0 bases and J by 4 bases, with 14 bases between. Germline loops: CDR1 SGHRS, CDR2 YFSETQ. The CDR3: CASSLEGGARYNSPLHF. The CDR3 DNA sequence: TGCGCCAGCAGCTTGGAAGGGGGGGCTAGGTATAATTCACCCCTCCACTTT.

The rearrangement uses TRBV7-9 and TRBJ2-2; TRBD1 matches 7 bases. V lost 8 bases and J lost 1; bases outside the gene matches: 4. Germline CDR1 SEHNR, CDR2 FQNEAQ (reference sequence). This CDR3 is built from 14 residues. The CDR3 spells CASGGQLNTGELFF. The DNA for the CDR3 is TGTGCCAGCGGGGGACAGTTGAACACCGGGGAGCTGTTTTTT.

This clone has only a few counts. The rearrangement uses TRBV7-2 and TRBJ2-7; 9 bases match TRBD2. V shed 1 base, J shed 3 bases, and the junction held 4 bases outside the gene matches. Looked up from germline, CDR1 is SGHTA and CDR2 is FQGNSA. The CDR3 consists of 15 residues. The CDR3 is CASSLVWRGGYEQYF. The CDR3 DNA is TGTGCCAGCAGCTTAGTGTGGCGGGGGGGCTACGAGCAGTACTTC.

This clone was seen just once. This CDR3 reads CAGGTGPLGETQYF. The CDR3 nucleotides are TGTGCCGGGGGTACCGGACCCCTCGGAGAGACCCAGTACTTC. The V and J genes are TRBV30 and TRBJ2-5; perhaps D is TRBD1 or TRBD2 (5 bases each). Germline V CDR1 and CDR2: GTSNPN, SVGIG (reference sequence). This CDR3 has 14 residues. V lost 8 bases and J lost 4, with 20 bases in between.

The CDR3 protein is CASSLIGRAKETQYF. CDR3 nucleotide sequence: TGCGCCAGCAGCCTGATAGGGAGGGCCAAGGAGACCCAGTACTTC. The J gene is TRBJ2-5, the V gene TRBV4-1, with 7 positions matching TRBD2. The CDR3 extends over 15 amino acids. Trimming at V came to 4 bases and at J to 5 bases, leaving 10 bases not matched to a gene. The V gene's germline CDR1 is MGHRA and CDR2 YSYEKL.

The chain recombines TRBV7-7 with TRBJ2-5, with TRBD2 matching 8 bases. The CDR3 covers 16 residues. CDR1 is SSHAT, CDR2 FNYEAQ, per germline (reference sequence). V was clipped by 5 bases and J by 2 bases; unmatched bases: 10. The CDR3 is CASSPSGLVFQETQYF. The CDR3 nucleotides are TGTGCCAGCAGCCCCTCGGGACTAGTTTTTCAAGAGACCCAGTACTTC.